This T cell receptor beta chain was documented in a study of blood T cell repertoires in COVID-19. The CDR3 sequence is 14 residues long. Germline trimming cut 7 bases from V and 3 bases from J; bases unmatched to any gene: 9. The germline CDR1 and CDR2 sequences are MDHEN and SYDVKM. Per the original methods: Reference gene primer amplification gave estimated nucleated cell counts. Assay used: immunoSEQ multiplex PCR; TCRdb lists only in-frame clones, some missing. From that table come the V and J calls and clone size; the DNA was used to work out D and trimming. The sample yields under 200,000 clones, roughly 87% seen once. This clone was seen once.

This TCR came from a woman in her thirties or forties with acute or convalescent COVID-19. V gene TRBV28 combines with J gene TRBJ2-7, with TRBD2 identical over 7 bases. Sequenced: peripheral blood. The chain's CDR3 is CASTYLGGDYEQYF. CDR3 DNA: TGTGCCAGCACTTATTTGGGGGGGGACTACGAGCAGTACTTC.